These 4 T cell receptor beta chains were sequenced from one sample in a study of blood T cell repertoires in COVID-19. TCRdb's table, derived via immunoSEQ multiplex PCR, lists solely in-frame clones and lacks some. Of some 73,000 clones listed, about four fifths were seen once; the top ten hold around 4.1%. The sample comprised peripheral blood. Receptors originate from a woman aged 55-69 years with acute or convalescent COVID-19.

CDR3 residues: CASSLSGLPNEKLFF. Here the CDR3 DNA reads TGTGCCAGCAGTCTTTCGGGTTTGCCTAATGAAAAACTGTTTTTT. The chain combines TRBV6-6 with TRBJ1-4; the D is unclear. V shed 5 bases and J shed 3 bases, with 13 bases lying between them. Germline V gene lookup returns CDR1 MNHNY and CDR2 SVGAGI (reference sequence). The CDR3 is 15 residues long.

V is TRBV19 and J is TRBJ2-3; D ambiguous. The germline V gene has CDR1 LNHDA and CDR2 SQIVND (reference sequence). The CDR3 totals 14 residues. Trimming took off 3 bases at V and 2 bases at J, with 9 bases between the two ends. Here the CDR3 reads CASSIRASTDTQYF. CDR3 DNA sequence: TGTGCCAGTAGTATCAGAGCGTCCACAGATACGCAGTATTTT.

DNA for the CDR3: TGTGCCAGCAGCCAGGAAGCGGGATACTACGAGCAGTACTTC. Residues: CASSQEAGYYEQYF. The V call is TRBV3-1 (or the pseudogene TRBV3-2), the J call TRBJ2-7, with 7 bases that match TRBD2. J lost 3 bases, V lost 3 bases, and 5 bases had no gene match. The CDR3 is made up of 14 amino acids. Germline values: CDR1 LGHDT, CDR2 YNNKEL (reference sequence).

This rearrangement joins TRBV19 to TRBJ1-5; D is uncertain. V was shortened by 5 bases and J by 6 bases, with 11 bases between the two germline ends. Germline V lookup: CDR1 LNHDA, CDR2 SQIVND (reference sequence). The CDR3 is 13 residues long. CDR3 sequence (DNA): TGTGCCAGTAGTGATGCCCGGGGTCAGCCCCAGCATTTT. Amino acid sequence: CASSDARGQPQHF.